This T cell receptor beta chain was sequenced during a study of cytomegalovirus exposure and HLA in healthy donors. A word on this clone: Relative to the germline gene, one junction end is altered; a read error may explain this.

Germline values: CDR1 SEHNR, CDR2 FQNEAQ (reference sequence). The CDR3 loop spans 13 amino acids. Sequenced by immunoSEQ multiplex PCR; TCRdb stores in-frame clones only, minus some. The repertoire consists of about 130,000 clones, with under 90% occurring once and the leading ten covering more than 1.5%. This TCR came from a woman under 30 in good health and CMV-seronegative. Sequencing input: PBMCs. This chain connects TRBV7-9 to TRBJ1-4; TRBD1 agrees at 10 bases. This CDR3 reads CASSLGTGDKLFF. Here the CDR3 DNA reads TGTGCCAGCAGTTTAGGGACAGGGGACAAACTGTTTTTT.